This T cell receptor beta chain emerged from a study of shared clonotypes between healthy human individuals. The germline CDR1 and CDR2 sequences are MDHEN and SYDVKM. The CDR3 covers 12 residues. Trimming shortened V by 8 bases and J by 3 bases, and 10 bases separated the two germline ends. Deep was the level used in running the assay. Clones were read by immunoSEQ multiplex PCR, and TCRdb kept only the in-frame ones, dropping some. Of roughly 640,000 clones listed, over 65% are singletons. The gene calls are TRBV28 and TRBJ1-2; a possible D gene is TRBD1 (5 bases). This clonotype was obtained from a woman aged 25 to 45 in good health. The material sequenced was memory CD4+ T cells sorted from blood. Subset given: CD45RA-negative fraction. CDR3 sequence: CASEATDYGYTF. The CDR3 nucleotides read TGTGCCAGCGAAGCGACAGACTATGGCTACACCTTC.